This TCR beta chain was retrieved from a study of STAT3 mutations in large granular lymphocyte leukemia. This CDR3 is 13 amino acids long. Per the germline V gene, CDR1 is MNHEY and CDR2 is SMNVEV (reference sequence). V was trimmed by 5 bases and J by 4 bases, leaving 10 bases between them. General study results and limits: Every T-LGLL patient had at least one immunodominant TCRbeta clonotype.

Each sample's TCRbeta library yielded on average around 41,000 productive templates. Clones were read by immunoSEQ multiplex PCR, and TCRdb kept only the in-frame ones, dropping some. Of around 39,000 clones listed, about 88% are singletons. As for this clone: No antigen is known for it.

The V call is TRBV27, the J call TRBJ2-3, with no clear D. Sequenced material: PBMCs. The receptor was isolated from a human donor with T large granular lymphocyte leukemia. Some clones in this sample may be carry-over from other donors' samples. The CDR3: CASSLQRADTQYF. The DNA of the CDR3 is TGTGCCAGCAGTCTCCAGCGAGCAGATACGCAGTATTTT.